Presented here are 32 T cell receptor beta chains from one specimen sequenced in a study of graft-versus-host responses after intestinal transplantation. The table came from immunoSEQ multiplex PCR; TCRdb's copy has only in-frame clones and leaves some out. The table includes about 6,400 clones, roughly 20% detected once. The sample here was alloreactive CD4+ T cells from a mixed lymphocyte reaction culture, taken before transplantation. Subset defined: CFSE-low proliferating T cells sorted from roughly 6-day pre-transplant mixed lymphocyte reaction (GvH or HvG direction). The receptors derive from a human patient who was an organ donor for intestinal transplantation.

The chain carries TRBV12-2 and TRBJ1-6; the table's D call, TRBD1, was not checked against the DNA. TRBV12-2 is described as a pseudogene. The CDR3 runs 14 residues. This CDR3 reads CASRYPGLESPLHF. In DNA, the CDR3 is TGTGCAAGTCGCTATCCAGGGTTGGAATCACCCCTCCACTTT.

This clone has a handful of counts. V is TRBV25-1 and J is TRBJ1-4; tentatively, D is TRBD1 (6 bases). Trimming shortened V by 2 bases and J by 8 bases, and 15 bases separated the two germline ends. The CDR3 extends over 15 amino acids. Germline CDR1 reads MGHDK; CDR2 reads SYGVNS. The CDR3 spells CASSEPGQVAEKLFF. The CDR3 DNA reads as TGTGCCAGCAGTGAACCGGGACAAGTTGCCGAAAAACTGTTTTTT.

DNA of the CDR3: TGTGCCAGCAGCAGGTTCGGGACCCTATACGAGCAGTACTTC. Its protein product is CASSRFGTLYEQYF. The chain joins TRBV5-8 to TRBJ2-7; D is perhaps TRBD1 or TRBD2 (5 bases each). CDR1 and CDR2 from the germline V gene are SGHTS and YDEGEE. The V end lost 4 bases, the J end lost 4 bases, and 15 bases lay between the germline ends. This CDR3 has 14 amino acids.

The J gene is TRBJ2-3, the V gene TRBV19, with 10 nucleotides matching TRBD1. CDR3 length equals 16 residues. The ends lost 4 bases at V and 5 bases at J; junction bases unmatched: 9. CDR1 is LNHDA and CDR2 is SQIVND in the germline V gene (reference sequence). The CDR3: CASSTVRDRGRDTQYF. The CDR3 DNA reads as TGTGCCAGTAGTACCGTCCGGGACAGGGGTAGAGATACGCAGTATTTT.

This clone has more than one count but fewer than ten. The V gene is TRBV6-6, the J gene TRBJ1-2; the match to TRBD1 covers 7 bases. Unmatched junction bases numbered 6, after V lost 4 bases and J lost 1 base. Germline CDR1 MNHNY, CDR2 SVGAGI (reference sequence). The length of the CDR3 is 15 residues. Here the CDR3 reads CASSSTGVYNYGYTF. The CDR3, as DNA: TGTGCCAGCAGTTCCACAGGGGTCTATAACTATGGCTACACCTTC.

By proportion, this clone is medium-sized. V usage is TRBV2 and J usage is TRBJ1-2; no clear D gene. CDR3 length: 12 residues. Trimming shortened V by 4 bases and J by 5 bases, and 8 bases separated the two germline ends. The germline V gene has CDR1 SNHLY and CDR2 FYNNEI. The CDR3 region has the DNA TGTGCCAGCAGTGTGGAGAGGTATGGCTACACCTTC. It specifies CASSVERYGYTF.

This clone has only a few counts. The chain combines TRBV4-1 with TRBJ1-5; D not certain. CDR1 is MGHRA and CDR2 is YSYEKL in the germline V gene. The CDR3 totals 14 residues. The V gene lost 4 bases and the J gene lost 10 bases, with 17 bases spanning the gap. In nucleotides, the CDR3 is TGCGCCAGCAGCCCCGACGGAGCGGCGACACCCCAGCATTTT. This codes for CASSPDGAATPQHF.

This clone was counted a few times. This chain links TRBV6-6 with TRBJ2-5, with D hard to call. Germline V CDR1 and CDR2: MNHNY, SVGAGI (reference sequence). V lost 0 bases and J lost 3, with 8 bases in between. This CDR3 is 14 amino acids long. The chain's CDR3 is CASSYSVAKETQYF. The DNA of the CDR3 is TGTGCCAGCAGTTACTCGGTAGCTAAAGAGACCCAGTACTTC.

This clone was counted between two and nine times. In DNA form, the CDR3 reads TGTGCCAGCAGCTTATATAGGAGGACGGTCGCTGCCTACGAGCAGTACTTC. This encodes CASSLYRRTVAAYEQYF. The chain links TRBV7-2 to TRBJ2-7; TRBD2 is a possible D gene (5 bases). V lost 2 bases and J lost 2, with 19 bases in between. This CDR3 comprises 17 residues. The V gene's germline CDR1 is SGHTA and CDR2 FQGNSA.

This clone qualifies as medium-sized. The genes are TRBV7-9 and TRBJ2-7; the match to TRBD2 covers 7 bases. Looked up from germline, CDR1 is SEHNR and CDR2 is FQNEAQ (reference sequence). Germline trimming cut 5 bases from V and 4 bases from J; bases unmatched to any gene: 2. The CDR3 runs 12 residues. This CDR3 reads CASSRTSYEQYF. CDR3 nucleotides: TGTGCCAGCAGCCGGACTAGTTACGAGCAGTACTTC.

The chain links TRBV7-3 to TRBJ1-2; D gene ambiguous. Deletions cut 10 bases from V and 8 bases from J, with 14 bases between. Germline V gene data show CDR1 as SGHTA and CDR2 as FQGTGA. The length of the CDR3 is 11 residues. The CDR3 region has the DNA TGTGCCACCCAAGCGGAAAGGGGCTACACCTTC. This encodes CATQAERGYTF. Looking up the rest from reference TRBV7-3 and TRBJ1-2 gives the full variable domain: GAGVSQTPSNKVTEKGKYVELRCDPISGHTALYWYRQSLGQGPEFLIYFQGTGAADDSGLPNDRFFAVRPEGSVSTLKIQRTERGDSAVYLCATQAERGYTFGSGTRLTVV.

The chain uses TRBV7-8 and TRBJ1-2, with 11 bases lining up with TRBD1. The germline gives CDR1 SGHVS, CDR2 FQNEAQ. Trimming at V came to 1 base and at J to 8 bases, leaving 3 bases not matched to a gene. This CDR3 has 14 residues. The CDR3 coding sequence is TGTGCCAGCAGCTTAGGGACAGGGGGCGTGGGCTACACCTTC. It translates to CASSLGTGGVGYTF.

This clone was found a few times. This chain connects TRBV6-1 to TRBJ1-2; a weak D match, TRBD1 (5 bases). The CDR3 is made up of 13 amino acids. The ends were cut back, 9 bases at V and 4 bases at J, with 15 bases in the middle. Germline CDR1 reads MNHNS; CDR2 reads SASEGT. CDR3 in amino acids: CASRARGGYGYTF. The CDR3 region has the DNA TGTGCCAGTCGGGCACGGGGGGGCTATGGCTACACCTTC.

This clone was seen more than once but under ten times. The chain combines TRBV11-3 with TRBJ2-5; no definite D call. The J call may be in error: the DNA end matches TRBJ2-7 better. The CDR3 spans 12 residues. Germline CDR1 is SGHNT and CDR2 is YENEEA. DNA of the CDR3: TGTGCCAGCAGCTTAGTCAGCTACGAGCAGTACTTC. Encoded protein: CASSLVSYEQYF.

Points on this clone: A much larger clone differs by one base, so this may be a read error. This sample also contains other DNA sequences that code for the same CDR3. V and J are TRBV4-1 and TRBJ1-2; 9 positions agree with TRBD1. This CDR3 is built from 15 residues. The germline V gene has CDR1 MGHRA and CDR2 YSYEKL. The V gene end was trimmed by 3 bases and the J gene end by 4 bases; junction bases not matched to a gene: 6. CDR3 region: CASSQGDRDPYGYTF. The CDR3 DNA is TGCGCCAGCAGCCAGGGGGACAGGGATCCCTATGGCTACACCTTC.

This clone rates as medium-sized. V usage is TRBV25-1 and J usage is TRBJ1-5; possible D gene TRBD1, 6 bases. The CDR3 contains 13 residues. V gave up 4 bases and J gave up 2 bases, with 6 bases separating them. From germline, CDR1 is MGHDK and CDR2 SYGVNS. CDR3 bases: TGTGCCAGCAGTGGACAGGGCAATCAGCCCCAGCATTTT. Translated: CASSGQGNQPQHF. Using reference TRBV25-1 and TRBJ1-5 for the parts outside the CDR3, the full variable domain is EADIYQTPRYLVIGTGKKITLECSQTMGHDKMYWYQQDPGMELHLIHYSYGVNSTEKGDLSSESTVSRIRTEHFPLTLESARPSHTSQYLCASSGQGNQPQHFGDGTRLSIL.

This clone was seen a handful of times. The gene calls are TRBV5-3 and TRBJ2-1; 9 positions match TRBD2. TRBV5-3 is known as an ORF, though its function is uncertain. This CDR3 has 15 amino acids. The J segment lost 5 bases and the V segment lost 8 bases, leaving 11 bases of the junction unmatched. CDR3 sequence (DNA): TGTGCCAGCAGCCAAGCGGGGGGCTGGAACAATGAGCAGTTCTTC. Translated, it gives CASSQAGGWNNEQFF.

The chain is built from TRBV29-1 and TRBJ2-4; no clear D. This CDR3 contains 13 residues. V was cut by 6 bases and J by 0 bases, with 9 bases left in between. CDR1 SQVTM and CDR2 ANQGSEA come from the germline V gene. CDR3 DNA: TGCAGCGTCCACGACGGAGCCAAAAACATTCAGTACTTC. It specifies CSVHDGAKNIQYF. Looking up the rest from reference TRBV29-1 and TRBJ2-4 gives the full variable domain: SAVISQKPSRDICQRGTSLTIQCQVDSQVTMMFWYRQQPGQSLTLIATANQGSEATYESGFVIDKFPISRPNLTFSTLTVSNMSPEDSSIYLCSVHDGAKNIQYFGAGTRLSVL.

This clone was seen a handful of times. This sequence joins TRBV6-1 and TRBJ2-7, with D perhaps being TRBD1 or TRBD2 (5 bases each). V shed 8 bases and J shed 0 bases, with 14 bases lying between them. Germline lookup yields CDR1 MNHNS and CDR2 SASEGT. CDR3 size: 14 residues. In DNA form, the CDR3 reads TGTGCCAGCGGGACGCCCCTCGACTCCTACGAGCAGTACTTC. Translating gives CASGTPLDSYEQYF.

This clone was seen only a few times. The chain combines TRBV7-2 with TRBJ1-6; 7 bases are shared with TRBD1. Germline trimming cut 5 bases from V and 0 bases from J; bases unmatched to any gene: 4. Germline V gene lookup returns CDR1 SGHTA and CDR2 FQGNSA. The CDR3 runs to 16 residues. The CDR3 region is CASSPTGYSYNSPLHF. CDR3 in DNA: TGTGCCAGCAGCCCGACAGGGTACTCCTATAATTCACCCCTCCACTTT.

This clone was counted between two and nine times. The V call is TRBV5-1, the J call TRBJ2-3, with a possible D match to TRBD1 (5 bases). The CDR3 is 14 residues long. Trimming took 4 bases from V and 4 from J, leaving 13 bases between them. The V gene's germline CDR1 is SGHRS and CDR2 YFSETQ. The CDR3 region has the DNA TGCGCCAGCAGCCATGACAGTGGGGCAGATACGCAGTATTTT. Translated, it gives CASSHDSGADTQYF.

By share, this clone ranks as medium-sized. The V and J genes are TRBV18 and TRBJ2-6, with D perhaps TRBD2 (5 bases). Germline values: CDR1 KGHSH, CDR2 LQKENI. This CDR3 contains 15 residues. V was cut by 3 bases and J by 2 bases, with 8 bases left in between. The CDR3 sequence is CASSPVRAGANVLTF. The CDR3 DNA reads TGTGCCAGCTCACCTGTGCGGGCTGGGGCCAACGTCCTGACTTTC.

This clone was seen more than once but under ten times. The rearrangement links TRBV5-1 to TRBJ2-1; 8 positions agree with TRBD1. The germline V gene encodes CDR1 SGHRS and CDR2 YFSETQ. This CDR3 is built from 18 residues. V dropped 1 base and J dropped 3; count of bases not matched to a gene: 12. CDR3 sequence reads: CASSLLGTGGTLYNEQFF. The CDR3 nucleotides read TGCGCCAGCAGCTTGCTTGGAACAGGGGGGACCCTCTACAATGAGCAGTTCTTC.

The J gene is TRBJ2-2, the V gene TRBV27; perhaps TRBD2 as D (6 bases). This CDR3 region has 13 residues. The germline V gene encodes CDR1 MNHEY and CDR2 SMNVEV (reference sequence). V was pared by 3 bases and J by 4 bases, with 6 bases between. CDR3 sequence: CASSLEGTGELFF. The DNA for the CDR3 is TGTGCCAGCAGTTTGGAGGGCACCGGGGAGCTGTTTTTT.

CDR3 in amino acids: CASSLEQGSNQPQHF. As DNA, the CDR3 is TGTGCCAGCAGCTTAGAACAGGGAAGCAATCAGCCCCAGCATTTT. The J gene is TRBJ1-5, the V gene TRBV11-2, with D possibly matching TRBD1 (6 bases). The CDR3 is 15 amino acids. V lost 0 bases, J lost 1 base, and 7 bases lay in between. Germline loops: CDR1 SGHAT, CDR2 FQNNGV.

This clone was counted between two and nine times. This rearrangement joins TRBV9 to TRBJ1-4; D uncertain. This CDR3 comprises 15 residues. The V end was cut by 0 bases, the J end by 7 bases, with 13 bases between. Looked up from germline, CDR1 is SGDLS and CDR2 is YYNGEE. The CDR3 is CASSVAPTRGEKLFF. As DNA, the CDR3 is TGTGCCAGCAGCGTAGCCCCTACGCGCGGTGAAAAACTGTTTTTT.

V usage is TRBV7-2 and J usage is TRBJ2-5, with 8 bases aligning to TRBD2. CDR1 is SGHTA and CDR2 is FQGNSA in the germline V gene. The CDR3 spans 12 residues. Losses at the gene ends were 5 bases for V and 9 bases for J; bases not matched to a gene: 5. In DNA, the CDR3 is TGTGCCAGCAGCCCCGCCGGGGGGGCCCAGTACTTC. Translating it yields CASSPAGGAQYF. Full variable domain (outside the CDR3, taken from reference TRBV7-2 and TRBJ2-5): GAGVSQSPSNKVTEKGKDVELRCDPISGHTALYWYRQSLGQGLEFLIYFQGNSAPDKSGLPSDRFSAERTGGSVSTLTIQRTQQEDSAVYLCASSPAGGAQYFGPGTRLLVL.

On this clone itself: With a far larger clone one base away, a read error is the likely cause. Other DNA sequences in this sample translate to the same CDR3. The chain carries TRBV6-5 and TRBJ2-7; the match to TRBD1 covers 7 bases. CDR1 and CDR2 (germline): MNHEY, SVGAGI. V gave up 6 bases and J gave up 6 bases; unmatched junction bases: 11. The CDR3 is made up of 14 amino acids. CDR3 sequence (DNA): TGTGCCAGCAGACTAAACAGGGGTCTGGGCGAGCAGTACTTC. It translates to CASRLNRGLGEQYF.

This clone was observed a handful of times. The chain is built from TRBV10-3 and TRBJ1-1; 9 bases fit TRBD1. CDR3 length: 14 amino acids. Germline V gene lookup returns CDR1 ENHRY and CDR2 SYGVKD. Germline trimming cut 0 bases from V and 8 bases from J; bases unmatched to any gene: 4. In nucleotides, the CDR3 is TGTGCCATCAGTGAGTCTAGGGACAGGGAGGAAGCTTTCTTT. As protein: CAISESRDREEAFF.

This clone has a count of ten or more. Other DNA sequences in the same sample also yield this CDR3. The rearrangement links TRBV15 to TRBJ2-1; 7 bases are a match to TRBD2. Germline CDR1 reads LNHNV; CDR2 reads YYDKDF (reference sequence). This CDR3 is built from 15 residues. V dropped 5 bases and J dropped 6; count of bases not matched to a gene: 10. In DNA form, the CDR3 reads TGTGCCACCAGCGGAGGTATTGGGGGGGGCAATGAGCAGTTCTTC. Its translation: CATSGGIGGGNEQFF. Looking up the rest from reference TRBV15 and TRBJ2-1 gives the full variable domain: DAMVIQNPRYQVTQFGKPVTLSCSQTLNHNVMYWYQQKSSQAPKLLFHYYDKDFNNEADTPDNFQSRRPNTSFCFLDIRSPGLGDTAMYLCATSGGIGGGNEQFFGPGTRLTVL.

This chain joins TRBV11-1 and TRBJ2-7; TRBD1 is a possible D gene (6 bases). V lost 5 bases and J 7 bases, leaving 18 bases between the germline ends. CDR3 length: 14 amino acids. CDR1 and CDR2 (germline): SGHAT, FQDESV (reference sequence). CDR3 sequence (DNA): TGTGCCAGCAGCCCCCGGCAGGGGCCGGGGGAGCAGTACTTC. It encodes CASSPRQGPGEQYF.

This chain joins TRBV4-1 and TRBJ1-4, with TRBD1 matching 9 bases. Trimming took 3 bases from V and 10 from J; bases not matched to a gene: 9. Germline loops: CDR1 MGHRA, CDR2 YSYEKL. This CDR3 comprises 15 residues. The CDR3 nucleotides read TGCGCCAGCAGCCACTCCGACAGGGGGAGGGGAAAACTGTTTTTT. It translates to CASSHSDRGRGKLFF.